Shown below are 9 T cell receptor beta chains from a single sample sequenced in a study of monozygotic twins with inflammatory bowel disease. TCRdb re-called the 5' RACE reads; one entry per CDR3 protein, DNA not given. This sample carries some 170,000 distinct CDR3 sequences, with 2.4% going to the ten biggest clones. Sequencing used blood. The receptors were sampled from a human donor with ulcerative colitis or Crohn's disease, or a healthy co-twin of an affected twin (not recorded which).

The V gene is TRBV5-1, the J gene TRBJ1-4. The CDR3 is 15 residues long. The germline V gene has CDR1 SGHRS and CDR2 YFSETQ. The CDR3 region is CASSSNGEASKKLFF.

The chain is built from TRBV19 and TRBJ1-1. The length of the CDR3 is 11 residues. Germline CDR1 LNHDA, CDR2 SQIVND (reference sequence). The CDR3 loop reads CASSIRDEAFF.

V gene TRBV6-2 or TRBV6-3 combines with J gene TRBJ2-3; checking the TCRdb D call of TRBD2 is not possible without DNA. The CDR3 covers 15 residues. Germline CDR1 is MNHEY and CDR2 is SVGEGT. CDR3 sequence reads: CASSSLAGEPDTQYF.

The CDR3 reads CASSLATPGVLSNQPQHF. The chain uses TRBV11-1 and TRBJ1-5; the TCRdb D gene call, TRBD1, has no DNA to confirm it. Per germline, CDR1 SGHAT and CDR2 FQDESV (reference sequence). CDR3 length equals 18 residues.

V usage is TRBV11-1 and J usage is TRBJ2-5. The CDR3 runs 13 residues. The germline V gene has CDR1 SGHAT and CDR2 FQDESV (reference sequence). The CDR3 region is CASRTGDQETQYF.

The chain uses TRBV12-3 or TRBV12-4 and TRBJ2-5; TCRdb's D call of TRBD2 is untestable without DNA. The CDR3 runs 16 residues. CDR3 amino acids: CASSFGLGGRQETQYF.

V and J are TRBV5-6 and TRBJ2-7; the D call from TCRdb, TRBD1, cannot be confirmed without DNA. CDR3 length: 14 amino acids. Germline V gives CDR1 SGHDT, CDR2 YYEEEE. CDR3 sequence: CASSFRPNSYEQYF.

This CDR3 is CASSLLGTSSYEQYF. The genes are TRBV5-1 and TRBJ2-7; TCRdb names TRBD1, which stays unverified in the absence of DNA. Germline CDR1 SGHRS, CDR2 YFSETQ. The CDR3 loop spans 15 amino acids.

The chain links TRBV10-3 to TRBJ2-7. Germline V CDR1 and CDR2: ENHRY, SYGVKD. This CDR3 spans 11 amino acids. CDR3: CATSSSAEQYF.